The 27 T cell receptor beta chains given below trace back to one sample, sequenced in a study of cytomegalovirus exposure and HLA in healthy donors. The PCR ran on 60 Vbeta and 13 Jbeta primers. TCRdb's copy holds only in-frame clones and misses some; the assay was immunoSEQ multiplex PCR. Among 130,000 or so clones, 61% were seen once, and the ten largest hold around 2%. The specimen was PBMCs. Receptors originate from a male donor in good health and CMV-seronegative.

The CDR3 is CASSEGQGRDGYTF. The CDR3 DNA reads TGTGCCAGCAGTGAGGGGCAGGGCCGAGATGGCTACACCTTC. The chain carries TRBV6-1 and TRBJ1-2, with D possibly matching TRBD1 (5 bases). Per the germline V gene, CDR1 is MNHNS and CDR2 is SASEGT. Trimming shortened V by 3 bases and J by 6 bases, and 14 bases separated the two germline ends. CDR3 length equals 14 residues.

This sequence joins TRBV11-2 and TRBJ2-7, with 9 positions matching TRBD1. This CDR3 has 17 residues. J lost 4 bases, V lost 4 bases, and 14 bases had no gene match. Per the germline V gene, CDR1 is SGHAT and CDR2 is FQNNGV. The CDR3 DNA follows: TGTGCCAGCAGCTCTGGGACAGGGAAAAGGCATGGATACGAGCAGTACTTC. This gives the protein CASSSGTGKRHGYEQYF.

The chain combines TRBV7-9 with TRBJ1-5, with D maybe TRBD1 (6 bases). The CDR3 runs to 14 residues. The germline V gene encodes CDR1 SEHNR and CDR2 FQNEAQ (reference sequence). Between the trimmed V and J ends, which lost 4 bases and 6 bases, there was a span of 13 bases. CDR3 sequence reads: CASSSGSQGQPQHF. For the CDR3, the DNA is TGTGCCAGCAGCTCGGGGTCACAGGGTCAGCCCCAGCATTTT.

This clone was counted a few times. J is TRBJ1-5 and V is TRBV19, with TRBD1 matching 9 bases. The germline V gene encodes CDR1 LNHDA and CDR2 SQIVND (reference sequence). There are 14 residues in the CDR3. V lost 7 bases and J lost 5; bases outside the gene matches: 6. This chain's CDR3 is CASTKDRGYQPQHF. In nucleotides, the CDR3 is TGTGCCAGTACTAAGGACAGGGGTTATCAGCCCCAGCATTTT.

This rearrangement joins TRBV19 to TRBJ1-5; no definite D call. V shed 2 bases and J shed 1 base, with 12 bases lying between them. The CDR3 totals 16 residues. The germline V gene has CDR1 LNHDA and CDR2 SQIVND (reference sequence). In DNA, the CDR3 is TGTGCCAGTAGTATAATCCCAGTGGTGAGCAATCAGCCCCAGCATTTT. This encodes CASSIIPVVSNQPQHF.

The chain combines TRBV19 with TRBJ1-5; D ambiguous. This CDR3 is built from 14 residues. V lost 2 bases, J lost 0 bases, and 5 bases lay in between. The germline CDR1 and CDR2 sequences are LNHDA and SQIVND (reference sequence). The CDR3 reads CASSITNSNQPQHF. In DNA, the CDR3 is TGTGCCAGTAGTATAACAAATAGCAATCAGCCCCAGCATTTT.

Concerning this clone itself: At one end, the junction sequence differs from germline, possibly due to a read error. The same CDR3 is also encoded by other DNA sequences in this sample. The chain has TRBV6-5 and TRBJ1-5; the D is unclear. CDR1 MNHEY and CDR2 SVGAGI come from the germline V gene. The CDR3 sequence is 15 residues long. CDR3 residues: CASSLSHYSNQPQHF. The CDR3 DNA reads as TGTGCCAGTAGTTTAAGCCATTATAGCAATCAGCCCCAGCATTTT.

This clone was recorded a few times. A much bigger clone sits one base away, suggesting this may be a read error. The chain employs TRBV4-2 and TRBJ1-1; no definite D call. Trimming took 5 bases from V and 5 from J, leaving 9 bases between them. CDR1 is LGHNA and CDR2 is YNFKEQ in the germline V gene. The CDR3 is made up of 12 amino acids. The CDR3 loop reads CASSLRGTEAFF. CDR3 coding DNA: TGTGCCAGCAGCTTAAGAGGTACTGAAGCTTTCTTT.

This clone was counted between two and nine times. The rearrangement links TRBV5-1 to TRBJ1-4; 7 nucleotides line up with TRBD1. Germline CDR1 and CDR2: SGHRS and YFSETQ. The trim removed 5 bases at V and 2 bases at J, leaving 9 bases unmatched. The CDR3 is 16 residues long. CDR3 loop: CASRGQAISTNEKLFF. CDR3 nucleotide sequence: TGCGCCAGCAGAGGACAGGCCATCTCTACTAATGAAAAACTGTTTTTT.

This clone was counted only a few times. This sequence joins TRBV5-1 and TRBJ1-4, with 7 bases aligning to TRBD1. The V gene's germline CDR1 is SGHRS and CDR2 YFSETQ. CDR3 length: 15 residues. The junction had 7 bases not matched to a gene; V was cut back by 0 bases and J by 8 bases. CDR3 nucleotides: TGCGCCAGCAGCTTGGCAGGGCAGGGGGTAGAAAAACTGTTTTTT. Amino acids: CASSLAGQGVEKLFF.

The chain combines TRBV9 with TRBJ1-4; possibly TRBD1 for D (6 bases). Germline-derived CDR1 and CDR2 are SGDLS and YYNGEE. Trimming removed 4 bases from V and 6 bases from J, with 16 bases in between. The CDR3 loop spans 15 amino acids. CDR3 in DNA: TGTGCCAGCAGCCTCCGAGGGGGAGGGGATGAAAAACTGTTTTTT. Translation gives CASSLRGGGDEKLFF.

The chain has TRBV19 and TRBJ2-1; maybe TRBD1 (6 bases). The germline V gene has CDR1 LNHDA and CDR2 SQIVND (reference sequence). V was trimmed by 5 bases and J by 6 bases, leaving 14 bases between them. The CDR3 consists of 14 residues. Written as DNA, the CDR3 is TGTGCCAGTAGTGTATTAACAGGGCCCAATGAGCAGTTCTTC. Translation: CASSVLTGPNEQFF.

The V call is TRBV28, the J call TRBJ1-3; weak D call: TRBD1 (5 bases). This CDR3 has 15 amino acids. Germline CDR1 reads MDHEN; CDR2 reads SYDVKM. V was cut by 2 bases and J by 4 bases, with 12 bases left in between. In nucleotides, the CDR3 is TGTGCCAGCAGTTTACGAGACAGACAAGGAAACACCATATATTTT. Its translation: CASSLRDRQGNTIYF.

The chain recombines TRBV6-1 with TRBJ1-4, with D uncertain. The germline V and J ends were trimmed by 1 base and 6 bases, with 9 bases remaining between them. Germline CDR1 is MNHNS and CDR2 is SASEGT. CDR3 length equals 14 residues. Here the CDR3 reads CASSEGESDEKLFF. As DNA, the CDR3 is TGTGCCAGCAGTGAAGGGGAGTCAGATGAAAAACTGTTTTTT.

This sequence joins TRBV5-4 and TRBJ1-2; 9 bases align to TRBD1. Losses at the gene ends were 4 bases for V and 10 bases for J; bases not matched to a gene: 14. This CDR3 contains 15 residues. Germline CDR1 SGHNT, CDR2 YYREEE (reference sequence). For the CDR3, the DNA is TGTGCCAGCAGCCCTAGAGCACATGGGACAGGGAACTACACCTTC. Its protein is CASSPRAHGTGNYTF.

The chain combines TRBV28 with TRBJ1-2, with D perhaps matching TRBD1 (6 bases). The germline CDR1 and CDR2 sequences are MDHEN and SYDVKM. Trimming took off 5 bases at V and 6 bases at J, with 13 bases between the two ends. The CDR3 is made up of 13 amino acids. CDR3 sequence: CASSPTGLHGYTF. The CDR3 nucleotides are TGTGCCAGCAGTCCCACAGGGCTACATGGCTACACCTTC.

The CDR3 protein is CASSFRGSQPQHF. CDR3 nucleotides: TGTGCCAGCAGTTTCCGGGGAAGTCAGCCCCAGCATTTT. The chain uses TRBV6-5 and TRBJ1-5; D is ambiguous. V was shortened by 4 bases and J by 6 bases, with 10 bases between the two germline ends. This CDR3 is built from 13 residues. The germline V gene has CDR1 MNHEY and CDR2 SVGAGI.

The chain is built from TRBV19 and TRBJ2-7; D is possibly TRBD1 (5 bases). The CDR3 runs to 13 residues. V was clipped by 5 bases and J by 4 bases, with 12 bases between them. Per germline, CDR1 LNHDA and CDR2 SQIVND (reference sequence). The CDR3 loop is CASSDAQGYEQYF. The CDR3 region has the DNA TGTGCCAGTAGTGACGCTCAGGGATACGAGCAGTACTTC.

The rearrangement joins TRBV6-6 to TRBJ1-1, with D uncertain. The V end lost 8 bases, the J end lost 3 bases, and 10 bases lay between the germline ends. Germline V gene lookup returns CDR1 MNHNY and CDR2 SVGAGI (reference sequence). CDR3 length: 12 residues. The CDR3 DNA follows: TGTGCCAGCGGGTGGGGAGACACTGAAGCTTTCTTT. As protein: CASGWGDTEAFF.

The CDR3 loop is CASSQRTGNQPQHF. Written as DNA, the CDR3 is TGTGCCAGCAGCCAACGGACAGGGAATCAGCCCCAGCATTTT. The chain uses TRBV7-2 and TRBJ1-5; 8 bases fit TRBD1. The CDR3 is 14 amino acids. J lost 4 bases, V lost 5 bases, and 4 bases had no gene match. Per germline, CDR1 SGHTA and CDR2 FQGNSA.

DNA of the CDR3: TGCGCCAGCAAAAGGGAGACGGGACAGGGGGGAACCGGGGAGCTGTTTTTT. Its protein is CASKRETGQGGTGELFF. The rearrangement uses TRBV5-1 and TRBJ2-2, with 11 bases identical to TRBD1. Looked up from germline, CDR1 is SGHRS and CDR2 is YFSETQ. Trimming removed 6 bases from V and 5 bases from J; junction bases left unmatched: 12. The CDR3 has 17 amino acids.

A single count supports this clone. The genes are TRBV19 and TRBJ2-1, with 9 positions matching TRBD1. The CDR3 has 16 amino acids. Germline V lookup: CDR1 LNHDA, CDR2 SQIVND (reference sequence). The V and J ends lost 5 bases and 3 bases, in that order; junction bases with no gene match: 8. This CDR3 reads CASSPQRDRVYNEQFF. For the CDR3, the DNA is TGTGCCAGTAGTCCACAGCGGGACAGGGTCTACAATGAGCAGTTCTTC.

The chain recombines TRBV21-1 with TRBJ2-5; the DNA was not compared with TRBD1, the D call given in the table. The better agreement between TRBJ2-7 and the DNA end casts doubt on the J call. TRBV21-1 is a listed pseudogene. The CDR3 contains 20 residues. CDR3 in amino acids: CASSKAPGTGCLMSSYEQYF. CDR3 nucleotide sequence: TGTGCCAGCAGCAAAGCCCCAGGGACAGGGTGTTTGATGAGCTCCTACGAGCAGTACTTC.

Remarks on this clone: At one of its ends the junction is not consistent with the germline gene, which may arise from a read error. This chain joins TRBV9 and TRBJ1-1; D possibly corresponds to TRBD1 (5 bases). Germline CDR1 SGDLS, CDR2 YYNGEE. This CDR3 contains 16 residues. The CDR3 DNA reads TGTGCCAGCAGCGTAGGGCAGGGCCTAACGAACATTGAAGCTTTCTTT. Protein sequence: CASSVGQGLTNIEAFF. The complete variable domain, with remaining parts taken from reference TRBV9 and TRBJ1-1, reads DSGVTQTPKHLITATGQRVTLRCSPRSGDLSVYWYQQSLDQGLQFLIQYYNGEERAKGNILERFSAQQFPDLHSELNLSSLELGDSALYFCASSVGQGLTNIEAFFGQGTRLTVV.

This clone was seen more than once but under ten times. CDR3 in DNA: TGTGCCAGCTCACCAGACCGACAGGGCAATGAGCAGTTCTTC. Its protein is CASSPDRQGNEQFF. V usage is TRBV18 and J usage is TRBJ2-1; 7 positions agree with TRBD1. The CDR3 covers 14 residues. The germline gives CDR1 KGHSH, CDR2 LQKENI. The ends lost 2 bases at V and 6 bases at J; junction bases unmatched: 4.

V is TRBV7-3 and J is TRBJ1-6; TRBD1 is a possible D gene (5 bases). CDR1 and CDR2 from the germline V gene are SGHTA and FQGTGA. The V and J ends lost 2 bases and 8 bases respectively, with 16 bases between them. This CDR3 is 16 amino acids long. CDR3: CASSLGAAGFDSPLHF. The CDR3 DNA sequence: TGTGCCAGCAGCTTAGGGGCCGCCGGGTTTGATTCACCCCTCCACTTT.

The J gene is TRBJ2-7, the V gene TRBV14; D perhaps matches TRBD2 (5 bases). The CDR3 runs 13 residues. The germline V gene encodes CDR1 SGHDN and CDR2 FVKESK. Trimming removed 1 base from V and 3 bases from J, with 7 bases in between. The CDR3: CASSQAGFYEQYF. The CDR3 DNA reads as TGTGCCAGCAGCCAAGCGGGGTTCTACGAGCAGTACTTC.